Listed below are T cell receptor beta chains from one sample, sequenced in a study of cytomegalovirus exposure and HLA in healthy donors. Repertoires were generated with immunoSEQ multiplex PCR, while TCRdb's copy carries only in-frame clones and drops some. Of about 93,000 clones in the sample, approximately 69% were seen once. Sample: PBMCs. The receptors originated from a boy between 10 and 17 years old in good health and CMV-seropositive. Each CDR3 is given with its conserved first and last residue. D genes are given only for firm matches. Clone size, where shown, is once, few, many, or a class for clones that have expanded.

j_call d_call clone_size v_call cdr3_length cdr3_nt cdr3_aa
TRBJ2-7 . . TRBV28 13 TGTGCCAGCAGCTCCGACTTGTCCTACGAGCAGTACTTC CASSSDLSYEQYF
TRBJ2-2 TRBD1 . TRBV7-8 16 TGTGCCAGCAGCCCACGGACAGGGCATGACACCGGGGAGCTGTTTTTT CASSPRTGHDTGELFF
TRBJ2-1 . once TRBV19 16 TGTGCCAGTAGTTTCGTTAGCGGAAGGACTTCCAATGAGCAGTTCTTC CASSFVSGRTSNEQFF
TRBJ1-4 TRBD1 . TRBV19 14 TGTGCCAGTAGTCCACAGGGGTTCCGTGAAAAACTGTTTTTT CASSPQGFREKLFF
TRBJ1-5 TRBD1 . TRBV30 15 TGTGCCTGGAGTGACCGACAGGGGTACAATCAGCCCCAGCATTTT CAWSDRQGYNQPQHF
TRBJ1-1 TRBD1 . TRBV9 12 TGTGCCAGCAGCCCCGGACAGGGGGGAGCTTTCTTT CASSPGQGGAFF
TRBJ2-7 . . TRBV5-1 12 TGCGCCAGCAGCTCGGGGGGCCACGAGCAGTACTTC CASSSGGHEQYF
TRBJ2-7 . . TRBV25-1 14 TGTGCCAGCAGTGAGAACTGGGAGGCCTACGAGCAGTACTTC CASSENWEAYEQYF
TRBJ1-2 . . TRBV5-1 12 TGCGCCAGCAGCTTGGGAGGTTATGGCTACACCTTC CASSLGGYGYTF
TRBJ1-4 . . TRBV2 16 TGTGCCAGCAGTGAATACCCAGACAGTCAAGGGGAAAAACTGTTTTTT CASSEYPDSQGEKLFF
TRBJ1-1 . few TRBV6-6 14 TGTGCCACCGAACAGGGCTCGGGGTACACTGAAGCTTTCTTT CATEQGSGYTEAFF
TRBJ1-3 . . TRBV6-5 15 TGTGCCAGCAGTACGACACGGGGCTCTGGAAACACCATATATTTT CASSTTRGSGNTIYF
TRBJ2-1 TRBD1 . TRBV15 15 TGTGCCACCAGCAGAGATGCGGCGGGACAGGGGTTGGAGTTCTTC CATSRDAAGQGLEFF
TRBJ2-3 TRBD2 . TRBV4-3 16 TGCGCCAGCAGCCAAGATAACGCGGGAGCGACTAATACGCAGTATTTT CASSQDNAGATNTQYF
TRBJ1-1 . . TRBV5-6 14 TGTGCCAGCAGCTTGGGGAGTCCTGGCACTGAAGCTTTCTTT CASSLGSPGTEAFF
TRBJ2-7 . . TRBV6-1 13 TGTGCCAGCAGTGAACCAGGGTTGTACGAGCAGTACTTC CASSEPGLYEQYF
TRBJ2-5 TRBD2 . TRBV29-1 16 TGCAGCGTTCTCCGGACTAGCGGGATGGTTCCGGAGACCCAGTACTTC CSVLRTSGMVPETQYF
TRBJ2-1 . . TRBV27 15 TGTGCCAGCAGTTTTTTTGAGGGGGCCTACAATGAGCAGTTCTTC CASSFFEGAYNEQFF
TRBJ1-2 . . TRBV4-1 14 TGCGCCAGCAGCCAAGTGGTTGTACTTGGTGGCTACACCTTC CASSQVVVLGGYTF
TRBJ2-1 TRBD1 . TRBV9 17 TGTGCCAGCAGCTTACCTCGTGGGACAGGAGGTACTCAGGAGCAGTTCTTC CASSLPRGTGGTQEQFF
TRBJ1-2 TRBD1 . TRBV28 15 TGTGCCAGCACCCCCCCCGGACAGGGGTACTATGGCTACACCTTC CASTPPGQGYYGYTF
TRBJ2-1 . . TRBV10-2 14 TGCGCCAGCAGTGAGATGGGGCCAAACAATGAGCAGTTCTTC CASSEMGPNNEQFF
TRBJ1-1 . . TRBV7-6 14 TGTGCCAGCAGCCTTGGGGGGGGCAACACTGAAGCTTTCTTT CASSLGGGNTEAFF
TRBJ1-1 . few TRBV11-1 14 TGTGCCAGCAGCCCGTGGGCCCAAAGTCCTGAAGCTTTCTTT CASSPWAQSPEAFF
TRBJ2-3 . . TRBV15 13 TGTGCCACCACCCAAGGAGACGGTGATACGCAGTATTTT CATTQGDGDTQYF
TRBJ2-7 . . TRBV29-1 12 TGCAGCGTTGAAGGGTCAGGGCGCGAGCAGTACTTC CSVEGSGREQYF
TRBJ1-1 TRBD1 . TRBV12-5 16 TGTGCTAGTGGTTTGGGGACAGGGGGGCCGGGGACTGAAGCTTTCTTT CASGLGTGGPGTEAFF
TRBJ1-1 TRBD1 . TRBV11-2 19 TGTGCCAGCAGCTGGCCTAGAGGACAGGGAAAGAGGATGAACACTGAAGCTTTCTTT CASSWPRGQGKRMNTEAFF
TRBJ2-7 TRBD1 . TRBV11-2 16 TGTGCCAGCAGCCCAGGGGGCGGGTGGGTCTCCTACGAGCAGTACTTC CASSPGGGWVSYEQYF
TRBJ1-1 TRBD1 . TRBV29-1 13 TGCAGCGTGGGACAGGGTGGAGACACTGAAGCTTTCTTT CSVGQGGDTEAFF
TRBJ2-1 . . TRBV21-1 16 TGTGCCAGCAGCCAAACGGCGGGACGGCAGTACAATGAGCAGTTCTTC CASSQTAGRQYNEQFF
TRBJ1-3 TRBD1 . TRBV11-2 16 TGTGCCAGCAGCCTTACGACAGGGAACTCTGGAAACACCATATATTTT CASSLTTGNSGNTIYF
TRBJ2-1 . . TRBV10-3 13 TGTGCCATCAGTGAAGACAGGTACAATGAGCAGTTCTTC CAISEDRYNEQFF
TRBJ2-3 . . TRBV5-4 13 TGTGCCAGCAGCCCCGCGAGCACAGATACGCAGTATTTT CASSPASTDTQYF
TRBJ1-1 TRBD1 . TRBV15 16 TGTGCCACCAGCTTCAGAAGGACAGGGATACTGACTGAAGCTTTCTTT CATSFRRTGILTEAFF
TRBJ1-1 . . TRBV9 15 TGTGCCAGCAGCGTAGAGGGCGGGGGTCACACTGAAGCTTTCTTT CASSVEGGGHTEAFF
TRBJ2-2 . . TRBV4-2 14 TGTGCCAGCAACCCGGACACTAACACCGGGGAGCTGTTTTTT CASNPDTNTGELFF
TRBJ2-7 . . TRBV4-2 14 TGTGCCAGCAGCCAAGATCGTACGAGCTACGAGCAGTACTTC CASSQDRTSYEQYF
TRBJ2-6 TRBD1 . TRBV5-6 16 TGTGCCAGCAGCCAGTACAGGGGCTCTGGGGCCAACGTCCTGACTTTC CASSQYRGSGANVLTF
TRBJ2-1 TRBD2 . TRBV29-1 18 TGCAGCGATCACGCCCCGGCTAGCGGGAGTCTGGCCTACAATGAGCAGTTCTTC CSDHAPASGSLAYNEQFF
TRBJ2-7 . few TRBV2 16 TGTGCCAGCAGTGTTGGGAGTCCGTTGGGCCGGGACGAGCAGTACTTC CASSVGSPLGRDEQYF
TRBJ1-5 . once TRBV6-6 14 TGTGCCAGCAGTTATGGCACTAGCAATCAGCCCCAGCATTTT CASSYGTSNQPQHF
TRBJ2-7 TRBD1 . TRBV9 17 TGTGCCAGCAGCGTAGGGGTGGGGGACAGGGGTCTCTACGAGCAGTACTTC CASSVGVGDRGLYEQYF
TRBJ2-5 TRBD1 . TRBV28 13 TGTGCCAGCAGTCACAGGGGGCAAGAGACCCAGTACTTC CASSHRGQETQYF
TRBJ2-7 TRBD1 . TRBV2 12 TGTGCCAGCACCAGGGGGTCTCATGAGCAGTACTTC CASTRGSHEQYF